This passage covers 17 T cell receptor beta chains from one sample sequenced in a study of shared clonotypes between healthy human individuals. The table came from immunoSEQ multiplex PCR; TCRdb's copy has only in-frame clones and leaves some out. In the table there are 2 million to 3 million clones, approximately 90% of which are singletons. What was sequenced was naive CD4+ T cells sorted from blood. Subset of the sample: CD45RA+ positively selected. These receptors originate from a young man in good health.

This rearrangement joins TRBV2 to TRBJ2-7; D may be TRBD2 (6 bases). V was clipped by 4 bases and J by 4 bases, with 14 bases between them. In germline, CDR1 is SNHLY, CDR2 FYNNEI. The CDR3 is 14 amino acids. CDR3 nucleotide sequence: TGTGCCAGCAGTGCCAAACCGGGGGTGTACGAGCAGTACTTC. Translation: CASSAKPGVYEQYF.

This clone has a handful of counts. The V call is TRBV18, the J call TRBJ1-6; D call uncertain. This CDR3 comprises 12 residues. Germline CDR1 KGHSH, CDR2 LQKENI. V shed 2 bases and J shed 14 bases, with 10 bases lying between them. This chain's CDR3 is CASSPATGSLHF. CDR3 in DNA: TGTGCCAGCTCACCAGCCACGGGATCCCTCCACTTT. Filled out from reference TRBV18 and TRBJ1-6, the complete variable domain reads NAGVMQNPRHLVRRRGQEARLRCSPMKGHSHVYWYRQLPEEGLKFMVYLQKENIIDESGMPKERFSAEFPKEGPSILRIQQVVRGDSAAYFCASSPATGSLHFGNGTRLTVT.

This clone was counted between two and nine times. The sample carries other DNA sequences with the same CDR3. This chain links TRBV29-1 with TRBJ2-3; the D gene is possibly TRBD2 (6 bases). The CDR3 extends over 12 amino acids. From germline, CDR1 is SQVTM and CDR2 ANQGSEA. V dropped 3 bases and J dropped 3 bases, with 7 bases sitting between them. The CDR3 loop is CSVEEGTDTQYF. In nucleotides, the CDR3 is TGCAGCGTTGAGGAGGGGACAGATACGCAGTATTTT.

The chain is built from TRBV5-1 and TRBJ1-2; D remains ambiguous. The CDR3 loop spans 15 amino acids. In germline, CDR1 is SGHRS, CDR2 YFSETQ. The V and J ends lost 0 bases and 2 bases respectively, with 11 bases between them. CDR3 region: CASSLAAGSNYGYTF. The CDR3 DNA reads TGCGCCAGCAGCTTGGCCGCGGGCAGCAACTATGGCTACACCTTC.

CDR3 sequence (DNA): TGTGCCAGCAGCAAGGGGGGGCCCTACGAGCAGTACTTC. Its translation: CASSKGGPYEQYF. The rearrangement uses TRBV5-6 and TRBJ2-5; weak D call: TRBD2 (7 bases). The J call may be mistaken, given a closer DNA end match to TRBJ2-7. Germline V gene lookup returns CDR1 SGHDT and CDR2 YYEEEE. The CDR3 extends over 13 amino acids.

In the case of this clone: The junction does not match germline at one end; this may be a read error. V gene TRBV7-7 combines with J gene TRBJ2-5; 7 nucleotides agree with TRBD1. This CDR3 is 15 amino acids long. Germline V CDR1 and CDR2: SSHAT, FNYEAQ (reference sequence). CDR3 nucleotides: TGTGCTAGCAGCCCCTCGGCAGGGGGATACGAGACCCAGTACTTC. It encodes CASSPSAGGYETQYF.

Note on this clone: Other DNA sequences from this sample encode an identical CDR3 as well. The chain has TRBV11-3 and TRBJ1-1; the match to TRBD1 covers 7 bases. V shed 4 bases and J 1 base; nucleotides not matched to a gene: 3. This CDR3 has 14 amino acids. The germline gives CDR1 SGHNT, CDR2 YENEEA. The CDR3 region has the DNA TGTGCCAGCAGCTCCAGGGGGGGGAACACTGAAGCTTTCTTT. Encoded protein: CASSSRGGNTEAFF.

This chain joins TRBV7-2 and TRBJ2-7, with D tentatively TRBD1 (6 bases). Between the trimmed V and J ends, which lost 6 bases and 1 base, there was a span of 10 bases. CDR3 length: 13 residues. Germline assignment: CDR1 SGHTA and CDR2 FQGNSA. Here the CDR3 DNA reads TGTGCCAGCAGGGACAGCGGTTCCTACGAGCAGTACTTC. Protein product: CASRDSGSYEQYF. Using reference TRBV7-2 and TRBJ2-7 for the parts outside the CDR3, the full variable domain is GAGVSQSPSNKVTEKGKDVELRCDPISGHTALYWYRQSLGQGLEFLIYFQGNSAPDKSGLPSDRFSAERTGGSVSTLTIQRTQQEDSAVYLCASRDSGSYEQYFGPGTRLTVT.

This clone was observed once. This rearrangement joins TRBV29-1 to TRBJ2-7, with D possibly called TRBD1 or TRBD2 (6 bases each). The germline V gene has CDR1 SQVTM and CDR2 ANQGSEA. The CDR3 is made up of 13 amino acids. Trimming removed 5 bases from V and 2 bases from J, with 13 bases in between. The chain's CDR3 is CSVRGTIAYEQYF. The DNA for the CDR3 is TGCAGCGTTCGGGGGACAATTGCCTACGAGCAGTACTTC.

The CDR3 reads CASSIQGTQETQYF. CDR3 sequence (DNA): TGTGCCAGTAGTATTCAGGGGACGCAAGAGACCCAGTACTTC. The chain links TRBV19 to TRBJ2-5; weak D call: TRBD1 (6 bases). The CDR3 extends over 14 amino acids. V dropped 3 bases and J dropped 2 bases, with 10 bases sitting between them. The V gene's germline CDR1 is LNHDA and CDR2 SQIVND (reference sequence).

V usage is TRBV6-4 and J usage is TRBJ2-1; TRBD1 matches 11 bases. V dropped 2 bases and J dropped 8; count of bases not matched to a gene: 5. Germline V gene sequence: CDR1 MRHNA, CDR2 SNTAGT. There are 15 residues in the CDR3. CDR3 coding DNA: TGTGCCAGCAGTGACGAGGGACAGGGGGGACATGAGCAGTTCTTC. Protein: CASSDEGQGGHEQFF.

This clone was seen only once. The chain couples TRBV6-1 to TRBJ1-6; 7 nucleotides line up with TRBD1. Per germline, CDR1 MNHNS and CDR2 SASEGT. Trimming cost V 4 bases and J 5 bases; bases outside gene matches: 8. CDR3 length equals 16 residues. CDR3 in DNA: TGTGCCAGCAGTGGGGGACTGACAGGGAATAATTCACCCCTCCACTTT. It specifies CASSGGLTGNNSPLHF.

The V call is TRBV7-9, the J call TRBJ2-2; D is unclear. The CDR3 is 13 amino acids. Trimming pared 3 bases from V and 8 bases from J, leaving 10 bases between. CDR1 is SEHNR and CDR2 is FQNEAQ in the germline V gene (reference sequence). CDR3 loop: CASSFFQSGELFF. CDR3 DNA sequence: TGTGCCAGCAGCTTTTTCCAGTCGGGGGAGCTGTTTTTT.

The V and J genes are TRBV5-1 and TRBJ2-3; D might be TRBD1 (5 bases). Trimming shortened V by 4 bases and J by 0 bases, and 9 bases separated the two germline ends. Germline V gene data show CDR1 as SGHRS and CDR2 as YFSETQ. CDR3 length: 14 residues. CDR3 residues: CASSADMSTDTQYF. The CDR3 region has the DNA TGCGCCAGCAGCGCGGACATGAGCACAGATACGCAGTATTTT.

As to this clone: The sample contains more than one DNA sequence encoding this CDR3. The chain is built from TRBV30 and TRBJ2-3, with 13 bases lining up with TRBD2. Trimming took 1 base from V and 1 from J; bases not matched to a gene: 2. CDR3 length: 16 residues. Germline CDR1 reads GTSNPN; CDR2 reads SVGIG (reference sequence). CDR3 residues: CAWSAGLAGGTDTQYF. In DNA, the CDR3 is TGTGCCTGGAGTGCCGGACTAGCGGGGGGCACAGATACGCAGTATTTT.

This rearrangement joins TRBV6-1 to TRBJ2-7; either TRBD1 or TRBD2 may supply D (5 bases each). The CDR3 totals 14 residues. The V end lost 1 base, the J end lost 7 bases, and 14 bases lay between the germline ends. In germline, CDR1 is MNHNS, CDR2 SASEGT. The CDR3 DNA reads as TGTGCCAGCAGTGAAGAGTTCTCTTGGGGGGAGCAGTACTTC. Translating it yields CASSEEFSWGEQYF.

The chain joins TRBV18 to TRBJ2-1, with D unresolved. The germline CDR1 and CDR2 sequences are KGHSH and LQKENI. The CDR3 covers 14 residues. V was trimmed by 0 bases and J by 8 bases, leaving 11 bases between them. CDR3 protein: CASSPPSLVYEQFF. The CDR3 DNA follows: TGTGCCAGCTCACCACCGTCCCTTGTATATGAGCAGTTCTTC.